This section outlines one T cell receptor beta chain sequence together with its context. Sequenced by immunoSEQ multiplex PCR; TCRdb stores in-frame clones only, minus some. The sample contains around 200,000 clones, 85% to 90% of which appear only once. The sample is drawn from a study of blood T cell repertoires in COVID-19. Study-wide context: T cells, B-cell-depleted T cells, or PBMCs provided the cDNA or gDNA that served as material.

The CDR3 is 14 amino acids. Losses at the gene ends were 3 bases for V and 3 bases for J; bases not matched to a gene: 3. Germline V gene lookup returns CDR1 LNHNV and CDR2 YYDKDF (reference sequence). The sequenced material came from peripheral blood. The clonotype was recovered from a woman between 18 and 29 years old who had recovered from COVID-19. This chain connects TRBV15 to TRBJ2-7, with TRBD1 identical over 9 bases. CDR3 sequence (DNA): TGTGCCACCAGCAGGGACAGGGGAAGCTACGAGCAGTACGTC. It translates to CATSRDRGSYEQYV.